Below, 5 T cell receptor beta chains from the same sample are listed, as sequenced in a study of blood T cells in healthy people across ages. Combining a sample-barcoded 5' primer with a J-beta primer mix, a second PCR ran for 7 to 11 cycles. One entry per CDR3 protein, called by TCRdb with MiXCR from the 5' RACE reads. Of 1.5 million to 2 million distinct CDR3 sequences detected, 28% appear once; the ten largest clones hold 7.7%. Sample: blood. Receptors were obtained from a woman in her thirties in good health.

This clonotype was seen ten or more times. The rearrangement joins TRBV6-4 to TRBJ2-7; TRBD1 or TRBD2 may be the D gene (5 bases each). Germline lookup yields CDR1 MRHNA and CDR2 SNTAGT. V shed 3 bases and J shed 7 bases, with 13 bases lying between them. There are 13 residues in the CDR3. The CDR3 sequence is CASSEYHGAEQYF. The CDR3 nucleotides read TGTGCCAGCAGTGAATACCACGGGGCAGAGCAGTACTTC.

This clonotype came up a few times. The V call is TRBV7-9, the J call TRBJ2-1, with D maybe TRBD1 (6 bases). The CDR3 covers 14 residues. The germline V and J ends were trimmed by 3 bases and 5 bases, with 11 bases remaining between them. Germline V lookup: CDR1 SEHNR, CDR2 FQNEAQ (reference sequence). The CDR3: CASSLMTGNNEQFF. In DNA, the CDR3 is TGTGCCAGCAGCTTGATGACAGGTAACAATGAGCAGTTCTTC.

This chain connects TRBV12-5 to TRBJ1-6, with 7 positions matching TRBD1. CDR3 length equals 14 residues. The V segment lost 3 bases and the J segment 15 bases; nucleotides outside the gene matches: 11. CDR1 is LGHNT and CDR2 is FRNRAP in the germline V gene. CDR3 DNA sequence: TGTGCTAGTGGTTTACCCGGACAGGCGCAACTCCTCCACTTT. Translated, it gives CASGLPGQAQLLHF. Filled out from reference TRBV12-5 and TRBJ1-6, the complete variable domain reads DARVTQTPRHKVTEMGQEVTMRCQPILGHNTVFWYRQTMMQGLELLAYFRNRAPLDDSGMPKDRFSAEMPDATLATLKIQPSEPRDSAVYFCASGLPGQAQLLHFGNGTRLTVT.

Many counts were recorded for this clonotype. This chain connects TRBV27 to TRBJ1-2; weak D call: TRBD1 (5 bases). From germline, CDR1 is MNHEY and CDR2 SMNVEV (reference sequence). The CDR3 runs to 14 residues. Trimming stripped 3 bases from V and 2 bases from J, with 10 bases between. The chain's CDR3 is CASSFGTGNYGYTF. The CDR3, as DNA: TGTGCCAGCAGTTTCGGGACGGGGAACTATGGCTACACCTTC.

V usage is TRBV28 and J usage is TRBJ1-6, with 7 bases lining up with TRBD1. This CDR3 has 17 residues. CDR1 MDHEN and CDR2 SYDVKM come from the germline V gene. V gave up 5 bases and J gave up 5 bases; unmatched junction bases: 12. CDR3 nucleotide sequence: TGTGCCAGCAGTCCAGCAGGGGGTAGGCAGAATAATTCACCCCTCCACTTT. It codes for CASSPAGGRQNNSPLHF.